This T cell receptor (beta chain) stems from a study of shared clonotypes between healthy human individuals. Study-wide findings and caveats: Deeper or shallower sequencing was expected to change how clonotypes are shared among donors.

On this clone: The antigen is unknown.

Generated by immunoSEQ multiplex PCR, the TCRdb table keeps only in-frame clones and is missing some. Of 1,400,000 or so clones listed, approximately 98.5% are singletons. Trimming pared 5 bases from V and 2 bases from J, leaving 16 bases between. The CDR3 runs 15 residues. Germline V gene data show CDR1 as SGHVS and CDR2 as FQNEAQ. This TCR came from a man aged 25-45 years in good health. V gene TRBV7-8 combines with J gene TRBJ2-7, with TRBD2 as a possible D gene (6 bases). The specimen sequenced was naive CD4+ T cells sorted from blood. Subset reported: CD45RA+ positively selected. As DNA, the CDR3 is TGTGCCAGCAGCCCAAGAGGAGGGGTACCCTACGAGCAGTACTTC. It specifies CASSPRGGVPYEQYF.